The 9 T cell receptor beta chains below come from one sample, sequenced in a study of T cells in Graves' hyperthyroidism and ophthalmopathy. Amplification yielded TCR beta CDR3 regions, with RNA transcripts as the source. With the HTBI primer set, the TCR CDR3 went through a first round of RT-PCR. MiXCR, applied by TCRdb to the multiplex PCR reads, yields one record per CDR3 protein. The sample carries some 550,000 distinct CDR3 sequences, more than 20% recorded once. The sample taken for sequencing was blood. These receptors came from a man between 18 and 35 years old with Graves' hyperthyroidism.

This clonotype was found many times. The chain employs TRBV20-1 and TRBJ1-5, with D uncertain. Trimming shortened V by 6 bases and J by 7 bases, and 16 bases separated the two germline ends. Germline assignment: CDR1 DFQATT and CDR2 SNEGSKA (reference sequence). The CDR3 length is 13 residues. The CDR3 DNA follows: TGCAGTGCGAGACGGGGAGGAGGGCAGCCCCAGCATTTT. Translating gives CSARRGGGQPQHF.

The chain recombines TRBV12-3 or TRBV12-4 with TRBJ2-4; unclear D gene. With 9 bases removed from V and 3 bases from J, the gap between germline ends came to 12 bases. The CDR3 contains 13 residues. The CDR3 nucleotides are TGTGCCAGTGGTTATTACGGCAAAAACATTCAGTACTTC. Encoded protein: CASGYYGKNIQYF.

This clonotype appeared many times. The rearrangement uses TRBV6-1 and TRBJ1-6, with D tentatively TRBD1 (6 bases). In germline, CDR1 is MNHNS, CDR2 SASEGT. This CDR3 has 15 residues. Trimming stripped 5 bases from V and 7 bases from J, with 15 bases between. CDR3: CASSPQTGSNSPLHF. The CDR3 nucleotides are TGTGCCAGCAGTCCGCAGACAGGTTCAAATTCACCCCTCCACTTT.

In its sample, this clonotype was seen many times. The chain couples TRBV28 to TRBJ2-7; D unclear. Between the trimmed V and J ends, which lost 4 bases and 4 bases, there was a span of 14 bases. Germline V CDR1 and CDR2: MDHEN, SYDVKM. The CDR3 covers 14 residues. As DNA, the CDR3 is TGTGCCAGCAGTTCCCATCCGACTGGTTACGAGCAGTACTTC. It yields the protein CASSSHPTGYEQYF.

This clonotype was detected only a few times. CDR3 protein: CASSYSAGFKAGELFF. CDR3 DNA sequence: TGTGCCAGCAGTTACTCAGCGGGCTTCAAAGCCGGGGAGCTGTTTTTT. The genes are TRBV6-5 and TRBJ2-2; TRBD2 might be the D (6 bases). The germline V gene encodes CDR1 MNHEY and CDR2 SVGAGI. The CDR3 totals 16 residues. Trimming stripped 0 bases from V and 6 bases from J, with 14 bases between.

This clonotype has just a few counts. The rearrangement uses TRBV15 and TRBJ1-1; D might be TRBD1 (6 bases). CDR3 length equals 14 residues. Between the trimmed V and J ends, which lost 1 base and 7 bases, there was a span of 13 bases. CDR1 and CDR2 from the germline V gene are LNHNV and YYDKDF (reference sequence). The CDR3 reads CATSRGLGQFEAFF. In nucleotides, the CDR3 is TGTGCCACCAGCAGAGGTTTAGGACAGTTTGAAGCTTTCTTT.

The rearrangement links TRBV3-1 to TRBJ1-3, with TRBD1 identical over 8 bases. Germline CDR1 is LGHDT and CDR2 is YNNKEL (reference sequence). This CDR3 region has 17 residues. The V and J ends lost 2 bases and 7 bases, in that order; junction bases with no gene match: 13. The CDR3 sequence: CASSQTVEGTGFNTIYF. CDR3 sequence (DNA): TGTGCCAGCAGCCAAACGGTTGAAGGGACAGGATTCAACACCATATATTTT.

The rearrangement links TRBV12-3 or TRBV12-4 to TRBJ2-5; the D call may be TRBD1 or TRBD2 (5 bases each). V lost 2 bases and J 9 bases, leaving 13 bases between the germline ends. The CDR3 sequence is 13 residues long. The CDR3 DNA sequence: TGTGCCAGCAGTTTACGGGCCCTGGGGGCCCAGTACTTC. This translates into CASSLRALGAQYF.

At least ten counts were recorded for this clonotype. The rearrangement joins TRBV10-3 to TRBJ1-1, with D tentatively TRBD1 (5 bases). The CDR3 is 15 amino acids. Germline-derived CDR1 and CDR2 are ENHRY and SYGVKD. V lost 0 bases, J lost 5 bases, and 13 bases lay in between. CDR3 nucleotides: TGTGCCATCAGTGAGTCGGGGACTGGGGTAACTGAAGCTTTCTTT. This encodes CAISESGTGVTEAFF.